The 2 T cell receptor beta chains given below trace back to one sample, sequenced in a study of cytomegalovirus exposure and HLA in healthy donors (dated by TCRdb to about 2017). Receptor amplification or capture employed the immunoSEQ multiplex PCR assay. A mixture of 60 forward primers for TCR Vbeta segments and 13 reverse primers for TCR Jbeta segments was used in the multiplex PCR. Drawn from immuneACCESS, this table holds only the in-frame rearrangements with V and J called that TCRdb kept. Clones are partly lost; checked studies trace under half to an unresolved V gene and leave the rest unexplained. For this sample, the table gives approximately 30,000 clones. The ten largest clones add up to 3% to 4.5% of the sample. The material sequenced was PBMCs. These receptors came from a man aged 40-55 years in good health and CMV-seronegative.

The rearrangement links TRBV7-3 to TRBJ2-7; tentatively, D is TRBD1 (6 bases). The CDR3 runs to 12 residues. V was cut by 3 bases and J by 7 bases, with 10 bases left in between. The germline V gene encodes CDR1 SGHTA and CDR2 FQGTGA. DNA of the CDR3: TGTGCCAGCAGCTTCCTAAGGGGGGAGCAGTACTTC. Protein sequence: CASSFLRGEQYF. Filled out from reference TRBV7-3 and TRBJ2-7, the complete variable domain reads GAGVSQTPSNKVTEKGKYVELRCDPISGHTALYWYRQSLGQGPEFLIYFQGTGAADDSGLPNDRFFAVRPEGSVSTLKIQRTERGDSAVYLCASSFLRGEQYFGPGTRLTVT.

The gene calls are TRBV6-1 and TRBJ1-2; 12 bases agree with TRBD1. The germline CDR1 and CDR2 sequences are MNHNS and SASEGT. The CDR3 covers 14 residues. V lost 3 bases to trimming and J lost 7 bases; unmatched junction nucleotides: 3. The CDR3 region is CASSEGQGAGGYTF. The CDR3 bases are TGTGCCAGCAGTGAGGGACAGGGGGCTGGTGGCTACACCTTC.